These 28 T cell receptor beta chains came from one sample sequenced in a study of blood T cell repertoires in COVID-19. Libraries were prepared by immunoSEQ multiplex PCR; TCRdb keeps only in-frame clonotypes and omits some of them. The profile shows hundreds of thousands of clones, 86% of them singletons. Material for sequencing was PBMCs or T cells enriched from blood (not recorded which). All receptors come from a woman aged 50 to 65 who had recovered from COVID-19.

V and J are TRBV5-8 and TRBJ1-4, with D uncertain. V was pared by 1 base and J by 11 bases, with 12 bases between. CDR1 and CDR2 (germline): SGHTS, YDEGEE. The CDR3 is made up of 13 amino acids. The chain's CDR3 is CASSLYEGGKLFF. In DNA form, the CDR3 reads TGTGCCAGCAGCTTGTATGAGGGCGGGAAACTGTTTTTT. Combining the CDR3 with reference TRBV5-8 and TRBJ1-4 gives the whole variable domain EAGVTQSPTHLIKTRGQQATLRCSPISGHTSVYWYQQALGLGLQFLLWYDEGEERNRGNFPPRFSGRQFPNYSSELNVNALELEDSALYLCASSLYEGGKLFFGSGTQLSVL.

The chain employs TRBV24-1 and TRBJ2-2; 12 bases are shared with TRBD2. Germline CDR1 KGHDR, CDR2 SFDVKD. This CDR3 spans 16 amino acids. Losses at the gene ends were 5 bases for V and 4 bases for J; bases not matched to a gene: 4. The CDR3 here is CATSASGLAGTGELFF. Here the CDR3 DNA reads TGTGCCACCAGTGCCTCGGGACTAGCGGGCACCGGGGAGCTGTTTTTT.

The CDR3 region is CATPQGAGKSYEQYF. DNA of the CDR3: TGCGCCACCCCCCAGGGGGCAGGGAAATCCTACGAGCAGTACTTC. This chain joins TRBV5-1 and TRBJ2-7; TRBD1 matches 8 bases. The CDR3 contains 15 residues. V shed 9 bases, J shed 1 base, and the junction held 12 bases outside the gene matches. CDR1 is SGHRS, CDR2 YFSETQ, per germline.

The chain combines TRBV5-6 with TRBJ1-2; 8 nucleotides match TRBD1. The CDR3 contains 14 residues. Germline V lookup: CDR1 SGHDT, CDR2 YYEEEE. The V gene end was trimmed by 4 bases and the J gene end by 8 bases; junction bases not matched to a gene: 10. CDR3 sequence reads: CASSLGQGSRGYTF. The DNA for the CDR3 is TGTGCCAGCAGCCTCGGACAGGGATCAAGGGGCTACACCTTC.

This chain connects TRBV13 to TRBJ1-2; 9 nucleotides line up with TRBD1. This CDR3 has 15 residues. The V and J ends lost 5 bases and 5 bases, in that order; junction bases with no gene match: 9. Germline V gene lookup returns CDR1 PRHDT and CDR2 FYEKMQ (reference sequence). DNA for the CDR3: TGTGCCAGCAGCCTACGGGACAGGGTAAGGTATGGCTACACCTTC. Amino acids: CASSLRDRVRYGYTF.

The J gene is TRBJ1-1, the V gene TRBV6-2 or TRBV6-3; D may be TRBD1 (6 bases). The CDR3 has 13 amino acids. Germline values: CDR1 MNHEY, CDR2 SVGEGT. Trimming removed 6 bases from V and 6 bases from J, with 14 bases in between. The CDR3 DNA follows: TGTGCCAGCAGCTTAACTGACAGGCCTGAAGCTTTCTTT. Its translation: CASSLTDRPEAFF.

The chain is built from TRBV25-1 and TRBJ1-1; 11 nucleotides align to TRBD1. This CDR3 has 16 amino acids. Germline-derived CDR1 and CDR2 are MGHDK and SYGVNS. With 3 bases clipped from V and 4 bases from J, the junction kept 7 bases outside the gene matches. CDR3 region: CASSDLGQGAITEAFF. The CDR3 DNA is TGTGCCAGCAGTGACCTAGGACAGGGGGCAATCACTGAAGCTTTCTTT.

The sample holds a few counts of this clone. The chain carries TRBV6-6 and TRBJ1-2; 8 positions agree with TRBD1. From germline, CDR1 is MNHNY and CDR2 SVGAGI (reference sequence). Trimming took 6 bases from V and 8 from J; bases not matched to a gene: 5. This CDR3 is built from 12 residues. CDR3 protein: CASRDRALGYTF. The DNA of the CDR3 is TGTGCCAGCAGGGACAGGGCGTTGGGCTACACCTTC.

V is TRBV7-2 and J is TRBJ2-5; D uncertain. This CDR3 has 14 residues. The germline V gene has CDR1 SGHTA and CDR2 FQGNSA. V lost 5 bases to trimming and J lost 1 base, with 11 bases between them. This CDR3 reads CASSPPKAQETQYF. CDR3 bases: TGTGCCAGCAGCCCCCCGAAAGCCCAAGAGACCCAGTACTTC. Filled out from reference TRBV7-2 and TRBJ2-5, the complete variable domain reads GAGVSQSPSNKVTEKGKDVELRCDPISGHTALYWYRQSLGQGLEFLIYFQGNSAPDKSGLPSDRFSAERTGGSVSTLTIQRTQQEDSAVYLCASSPPKAQETQYFGPGTRLLVL.

V and J are TRBV27 and TRBJ2-1; the match to TRBD2 covers 11 bases. The CDR3 is 15 amino acids. CDR1 is MNHEY and CDR2 is SMNVEV in the germline V gene (reference sequence). With V trimmed by 6 bases and J by 8 bases, 9 bases remained unmatched. The CDR3 DNA is TGTGCCAGCAGCCACTGGGTAGCGGGAGGGGATGAGCAGTTCTTC. This translates into CASSHWVAGGDEQFF.

The V and J genes are TRBV7-6 and TRBJ2-3; TRBD2 aligns across 9 bases. V was pared by 5 bases and J by 3 bases, with 12 bases of the junction left unmatched. The CDR3 has 17 residues. CDR1 SGHVS and CDR2 FNYEAQ come from the germline V gene. This chain's CDR3 is CASSPPAGGHATDTQYF. The CDR3 coding sequence is TGTGCCAGCAGCCCCCCCGCGGGGGGGCATGCTACAGATACGCAGTATTTT.

This chain connects TRBV12-5 to TRBJ1-4, with D hard to call. The germline gives CDR1 LGHNT, CDR2 FRNRAP. Trimming left V 0 bases short and J 0 bases short, with 14 bases between. CDR3 size: 18 residues. The CDR3 sequence: CASGLVKEMTATNEKLFF. The CDR3 region has the DNA TGTGCTAGTGGTTTGGTAAAGGAGATGACTGCAACTAATGAAAAACTGTTTTTT.

The chain recombines TRBV27 with TRBJ1-4, with D unresolved. The CDR3 consists of 15 residues. Germline lookup yields CDR1 MNHEY and CDR2 SMNVEV (reference sequence). With 2 bases removed from V and 7 bases from J, the gap between germline ends came to 14 bases. This CDR3 is CASSLGRTGREKLFF. The DNA of the CDR3 is TGTGCCAGCAGTTTAGGGAGGACGGGCCGTGAAAAACTGTTTTTT.

The chain couples TRBV6-5 to TRBJ2-7; 8 bases are shared with TRBD1. The ends lost 7 bases at V and 7 bases at J; junction bases unmatched: 9. There are 13 residues in the CDR3. In germline, CDR1 is MNHEY, CDR2 SVGAGI. CDR3 DNA sequence: TGTGCCAGCACCGACCGACAGGGGTGGGAGCAGTACTTC. Translated: CASTDRQGWEQYF.

This clone was detected once. The rearrangement uses TRBV7-2 and TRBJ2-1; 7 bases agree with TRBD1. This CDR3 has 13 residues. Germline loops: CDR1 SGHTA, CDR2 FQGNSA. Unmatched junction bases numbered 4, after V lost 3 bases and J lost 8 bases. The CDR3 sequence: CASSLKGAYEQFF. For the CDR3, the DNA is TGTGCCAGCAGCTTGAAGGGGGCGTATGAGCAGTTCTTC.

On this clone: Mismatch with germline at one junction end may stem from a read error. V is TRBV30 and J is TRBJ1-2, with D possibly being TRBD1 (5 bases). The CDR3 totals 14 residues. CDR1 is GTSNPN and CDR2 is SVGIG in the germline V gene (reference sequence). The CDR3 reads CAWKRQTVNYRYTF. CDR3 nucleotide sequence: TGTGCCTGGAAGCGCCAGACAGTTAACTATCGCTACACCTTC.

In this sample, this clone turned up a few times. This rearrangement joins TRBV4-3 to TRBJ1-6; 7 nucleotides match TRBD1. There are 16 residues in the CDR3. From germline, CDR1 is LGHNA and CDR2 YSLEER. The V segment lost 0 bases and the J segment 4 bases; nucleotides outside the gene matches: 3. The CDR3 DNA reads TGCGCCAGCAGCCAAGATGGACAGGAGTATAATTCACCCCTCCACTTT. Translating it yields CASSQDGQEYNSPLHF.

This chain connects TRBV7-2 to TRBJ2-5; 12 positions agree with TRBD2. V trimming: 2 bases; J trimming: 2 bases; junction bases outside the gene matches: 3. Germline CDR1 SGHTA, CDR2 FQGNSA. The CDR3 runs 16 residues. The CDR3 DNA reads as TGTGCCAGCAGCTTAAGCCTAGCGGGAGGGCAAGAGACCCAGTACTTC. Encoded protein: CASSLSLAGGQETQYF.

The chain combines TRBV5-1 with TRBJ2-1, with 8 bases fitting TRBD2. V dropped 4 bases and J dropped 8; count of bases not matched to a gene: 17. Germline loops: CDR1 SGHRS, CDR2 YFSETQ. CDR3 length: 17 residues. CDR3 nucleotide sequence: TGCGCCAGCAGCCCGACTAGGACTAGCCGAGCGTCGGATGAGCAGTTCTTC. Translation: CASSPTRTSRASDEQFF.

The V and J genes are TRBV27 and TRBJ2-5; 7 bases align to TRBD1. The J segment lost 2 bases and the V segment lost 6 bases, leaving 6 bases of the junction unmatched. The CDR3 loop spans 14 amino acids. The germline gives CDR1 MNHEY, CDR2 SMNVEV (reference sequence). In DNA form, the CDR3 reads TGTGCCAGCAGATGGACAGGCAAGCAAGAGACCCAGTACTTC. Encoded protein: CASRWTGKQETQYF.

V usage is TRBV5-6 and J usage is TRBJ1-6, with 9 positions matching TRBD1. Germline CDR1 reads SGHDT; CDR2 reads YYEEEE. CDR3 length: 15 amino acids. After removal of 6 bases from V and 4 bases from J, the junction contained 5 bases not matched to a gene. This CDR3 is CASNKGQGYNSPLHF. The CDR3 coding sequence is TGTGCCAGCAACAAGGGACAGGGTTATAATTCACCCCTCCACTTT.

In this sample, this clone turned up a few times. The chain links TRBV19 to TRBJ2-7; 11 bases fit TRBD1. This CDR3 is 14 amino acids long. Trimming at V came to 5 bases and at J to 4 bases, leaving 4 bases not matched to a gene. Germline V gene lookup returns CDR1 LNHDA and CDR2 SQIVND (reference sequence). DNA of the CDR3: TGTGCCAGTAGTCTCGGGACAGGGGGATACGAGCAGTACTTC. It translates to CASSLGTGGYEQYF.

The chain carries TRBV6-5 and TRBJ1-1; D possibly corresponds to TRBD1 (6 bases). This CDR3 has 13 residues. V was trimmed by 4 bases and J by 10 bases, leaving 16 bases between them. Germline CDR1 MNHEY, CDR2 SVGAGI. The CDR3 reads CASSSTRGSAAFF. CDR3 sequence (DNA): TGTGCCAGCAGTTCAACCAGGGGCTCGGCAGCTTTCTTT.

V usage is TRBV7-3 and J usage is TRBJ2-3; D might be TRBD2 (6 bases). The CDR3 loop spans 15 amino acids. With 0 bases removed from V and 4 bases from J, the gap between germline ends came to 11 bases. Germline loops: CDR1 SGHTA, CDR2 FQGTGA. CDR3 DNA sequence: TGTGCCAGCAGCTTAACCGGAGGGCCATCAGATACGCAGTATTTT. Its protein is CASSLTGGPSDTQYF. The complete variable domain, with remaining parts taken from reference TRBV7-3 and TRBJ2-3, reads GAGVSQTPSNKVTEKGKYVELRCDPISGHTALYWYRQSLGQGPEFLIYFQGTGAADDSGLPNDRFFAVRPEGSVSTLKIQRTERGDSAVYLCASSLTGGPSDTQYFGPGTRLTVL.

The CDR3 DNA is TGTGCCAGCAGCCAAGTGGACAGGGTTCGAGGCACTGAAGCTTTCTTT. Protein: CASSQVDRVRGTEAFF. The chain joins TRBV14 to TRBJ1-1, with 8 bases fitting TRBD1. The CDR3 is made up of 16 amino acids. Germline loops: CDR1 SGHDN, CDR2 FVKESK. V was pared by 1 base and J by 4 bases, with 8 bases of the junction left unmatched.

V usage is TRBV7-2 and J usage is TRBJ1-2, with TRBD1 identical over 7 bases. CDR3 size: 18 residues. Trimming at V came to 5 bases and at J to 4 bases, leaving 19 bases not matched to a gene. Looked up from germline, CDR1 is SGHTA and CDR2 is FQGNSA. The CDR3 nucleotides are TGTGCCAGCAGCGCCCGGGACAGAATACCGTCCATATCCTATGGCTACACCTTC. This translates into CASSARDRIPSISYGYTF.

The V call is TRBV27, the J call TRBJ2-7, with 8 positions matching TRBD1. Germline loops: CDR1 MNHEY, CDR2 SMNVEV (reference sequence). Trimming took 6 bases from V and 6 from J; bases not matched to a gene: 10. The CDR3 is 14 residues long. For the CDR3, the DNA is TGTGCCAGCAGGCTACAGGGGGATGCCGGCGAGCAGTACTTC. This gives the protein CASRLQGDAGEQYF.

The chain carries TRBV4-3 and TRBJ2-2; TRBD2 aligns across 11 bases. Trimming cost V 1 base and J 6 bases; bases outside gene matches: 10. This CDR3 is built from 18 residues. From germline, CDR1 is LGHNA and CDR2 YSLEER. The CDR3 DNA follows: TGCGCCAGCAGCCAAGGACTAGCGGGGACCTCTTTGGCCGGGGAGCTGTTTTTT. It is translated as CASSQGLAGTSLAGELFF.